This T cell receptor (beta chain) was identified in a study of tumor-infiltrating lymphocytes in localized non-small cell lung cancer. Study background: Patients included smokers and never-smokers with various histologies, some sampled after neoadjuvant chemotherapy. Broader study findings: Different pieces of the same tissue went to different assays, confounding technical variation with intratumor heterogeneity. IM1 and IM2 tumors showed no difference in T-cell fraction. Compared with uninvolved lung, tumors showed higher T cell infiltration by TCRbeta sequencing.

As concerns this clone: Its antigen is unidentified.

The repertoire was sequenced with immunoSEQ multiplex PCR; TCRdb's copy has only in-frame clones and lacks some. The table lists around 16,000 clones, around 72% of them singletons. Germline V gene lookup returns CDR1 KGHSH and CDR2 LQKENI. The V gene lost 2 bases and the J gene lost 8 bases, with 15 bases spanning the gap. This CDR3 comprises 14 residues. Sequenced: lung tumor tissue. The sequence came from a human donor with non-small cell lung cancer. The V and J genes are TRBV18 and TRBJ1-2; D may be TRBD1 (6 bases). CDR3 coding DNA: TGTGCCAGCTCACCAGGCACAGGGCCAGAAGGCTACACCTTC. This translates into CASSPGTGPEGYTF.